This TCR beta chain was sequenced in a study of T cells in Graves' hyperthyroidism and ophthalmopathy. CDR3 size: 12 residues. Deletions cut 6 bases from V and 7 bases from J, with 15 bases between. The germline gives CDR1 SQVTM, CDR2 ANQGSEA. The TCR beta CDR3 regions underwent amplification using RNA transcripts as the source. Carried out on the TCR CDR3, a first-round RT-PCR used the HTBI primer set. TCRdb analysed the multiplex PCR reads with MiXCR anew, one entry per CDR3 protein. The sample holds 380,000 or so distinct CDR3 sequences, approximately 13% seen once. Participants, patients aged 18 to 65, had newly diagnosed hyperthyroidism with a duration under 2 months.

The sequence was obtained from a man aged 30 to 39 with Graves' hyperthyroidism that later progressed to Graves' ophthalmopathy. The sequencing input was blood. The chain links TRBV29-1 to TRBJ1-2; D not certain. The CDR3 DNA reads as TGCAGCGTGCAGGATTCCCCCGGTGGCTACACCTTC. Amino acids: CSVQDSPGGYTF.